This T cell receptor beta chain was recovered during a study of chemoradiotherapy in HPV16-positive cancers. About this clone: The antigen is undetermined.

Repertoires were sampled repeatedly during chemoradiotherapy. CDR1 and CDR2 from the germline V gene are SGHTA and FQGNSA. The length of the CDR3 is 16 residues. The ends were cut back, 1 base at V and 2 bases at J, with 12 bases in the middle. Study-level findings and limits: HPV-responsive T-cell expansion during chemoradiotherapy was linked to improved recurrence-free survival in HPV16-positive patients. Non-HPV-specific T cells did not expand in tumors during treatment, whereas candidate HPV-specific clones and E7-related motifs did.

Measured with immunoSEQ multiplex PCR; TCRdb has only the in-frame clones, and not every one. The repertoire holds several thousand clones, with 81% as singletons. The chain couples TRBV7-2 to TRBJ2-4, with D maybe TRBD2 (5 bases). This clonotype was obtained from a human donor with HPV-associated anogenital cancer. This specimen was tumor tissue, taken from a patient who underwent chemoradiotherapy. CDR3 DNA sequence: TGTGCCAGCAGCTTAGATGCCGGGGTAACCAAAAACATTCAGTACTTC. It encodes CASSLDAGVTKNIQYF.